This is a list of T cell receptor beta chains from one sample in a study of regulatory T cells in long-lasting Graves disease. Each CDR3 protein gets one entry after TCRdb re-called the multiplex PCR reads with MiXCR. The repertoire consists of about 540,000 distinct CDR3 sequences, with roughly 14% occurring once and the leading ten covering 10%. In addition, the sample was reused for a study of T cells in Graves' hyperthyroidism and ophthalmopathy.

The source was peripheral blood mononuclear cells (PBMCs), collected at new diagnosis, from a patient treated with antithyroid drugs. The receptors here all came from a man aged 25 to 40 with Graves disease. Each CDR3 is given with its conserved first and last residue. The D gene is left open where the match is weak. Expanded clones are given a class, and other clones once, few, many or no size at all.

J gene: TRBJ2-7
V gene: TRBV27
D gene: -
clone size: many
CDR3 length: 13
CDR3 DNA: TGTGCCAGCAGTATTCGGGTGGCCTACGAGCAGTACTTC
CDR3 protein: CASSIRVAYEQYF

J gene: TRBJ2-5
V gene: TRBV27
D gene: -
clone size: many
CDR3 length: 15
CDR3 DNA: TGTGCCACCCTTACAGCAAGGCAGGGCCAAGAGACCCAGTACTTC
CDR3 protein: CATLTARQGQETQYF

J gene: TRBJ1-1
V gene: TRBV19
D gene: -
clone size: -
CDR3 length: 12
CDR3 DNA: TGTGCCAGTAGTATGGGGAAGACTGAAGCTTTCTTT
CDR3 protein: CASSMGKTEAFF

J gene: TRBJ1-1
V gene: TRBV7-9
D gene: -
clone size: many
CDR3 length: 15
CDR3 DNA: TGTGCCAGCAGCTTAGCCCGGGTCTTGGGGACTGAAGCTTTCTTT
CDR3 protein: CASSLARVLGTEAFF

J gene: TRBJ2-1
V gene: TRBV7-2
D gene: TRBD2
clone size: few
CDR3 length: 16
CDR3 DNA: TGTGCCAGCAGCTTAGTGGACCTAGCGGTAAACAATGAGCAGTTCTTC
CDR3 protein: CASSLVDLAVNNEQFF

J gene: TRBJ2-1
V gene: TRBV29-1
D gene: -
clone size: -
CDR3 length: 12
CDR3 DNA: TGCAGCGTTGAACCTCAGATTAATGAGCAGCTCTTC
CDR3 protein: CSVEPQINEQLF

J gene: TRBJ2-1
V gene: TRBV5-1
D gene: -
clone size: many
CDR3 length: 17
CDR3 DNA: TGCGCCAGCAGCCCACACATCAGGGGAACCTCCTACAATGAGCAGTTCTTC
CDR3 protein: CASSPHIRGTSYNEQFF

J gene: TRBJ2-2
V gene: TRBV6-1
D gene: -
clone size: -
CDR3 length: 17
CDR3 DNA: TGTGCCAGCACTACAGACAGAAAGATACCGAACACCGGGGAGCTGTTTTTT
CDR3 protein: CASTTDRKIPNTGELFF

J gene: TRBJ1-6
V gene: TRBV6-1
D gene: -
clone size: -
CDR3 length: 12
CDR3 DNA: TGTGCCAGCAGACCAGGGTTTTCACCCCTCCACTTT
CDR3 protein: CASRPGFSPLHF

J gene: TRBJ1-1
V gene: TRBV27
D gene: -
clone size: few
CDR3 length: 14
CDR3 DNA: TGTGCCAGCAGTTTATCGTGGGGGGCCCCTGAAGCTTTCTTT
CDR3 protein: CASSLSWGAPEAFF

J gene: TRBJ2-1
V gene: TRBV7-2
D gene: -
clone size: many
CDR3 length: 16
CDR3 DNA: TGTGCCAGCAGCTTCGGGTCGGGAGATAGGTACAATGAGCAGTTCTTC
CDR3 protein: CASSFGSGDRYNEQFF

J gene: TRBJ2-3
V gene: TRBV5-4
D gene: -
clone size: few
CDR3 length: 15
CDR3 DNA: TGTGCCAGCAGCTTGGTGGGCGCAGGGTCAGATACGCAGTATTTT
CDR3 protein: CASSLVGAGSDTQYF

J gene: TRBJ2-4
V gene: TRBV30
D gene: TRBD1
clone size: -
CDR3 length: 14
CDR3 DNA: TGTGCCTGGAGGACGACAGGGGCCAAAAACATTCAGTACTTC
CDR3 protein: CAWRTTGAKNIQYF

J gene: TRBJ2-3
V gene: TRBV5-5
D gene: -
clone size: -
CDR3 length: 13
CDR3 DNA: TGTGCCAGCAGCCGGGACCTGCCAGATACGCAGTATTTT
CDR3 protein: CASSRDLPDTQYF

J gene: TRBJ2-7
V gene: TRBV6-2/TRBV6-3
D gene: -
clone size: many
CDR3 length: 14
CDR3 DNA: TGTGCCAGCAGTTACCCCCGGCAGTCCTACGAGCAGTACTTC
CDR3 protein: CASSYPRQSYEQYF

J gene: TRBJ1-1
V gene: TRBV20-1
D gene: TRBD1
clone size: few
CDR3 length: 16
CDR3 DNA: TGCAGTGCTAGAGCGGGACAGGGGGTATTAGGCACTGAAGCTTTCTTT
CDR3 protein: CSARAGQGVLGTEAFF

J gene: TRBJ2-5
V gene: TRBV12-3/TRBV12-4
D gene: -
clone size: many
CDR3 length: 15
CDR3 DNA: TGTGCCAGCAGTTTAGCGGGTCCCGAGGGGGAGACCCAGTACTTC
CDR3 protein: CASSLAGPEGETQYF

J gene: TRBJ1-2
V gene: TRBV27
D gene: -
clone size: many
CDR3 length: 12
CDR3 DNA: TGTGCCAGCAGTCAAGGGGGAGATGGCTACACCTTC
CDR3 protein: CASSQGGDGYTF

J gene: TRBJ2-2
V gene: TRBV11-2
D gene: -
clone size: few
CDR3 length: 12
CDR3 DNA: TGTGCCAGCAGCTTAGGGGATAGGGAGCTGTTTTTT
CDR3 protein: CASSLGDRELFF

J gene: TRBJ2-1
V gene: TRBV30
D gene: TRBD2
clone size: many
CDR3 length: 14
CDR3 DNA: TGTGCCAGGACTCAGCGGGGCTCCTACAATGAGCAGTTCTTC
CDR3 protein: CARTQRGSYNEQFF

J gene: TRBJ2-2
V gene: TRBV25-1
D gene: -
clone size: few
CDR3 length: 15
CDR3 DNA: TGTGCCAGCAGACCTGGGTCTGGGGTTGGCGGGGAGCTGTTTTTT
CDR3 protein: CASRPGSGVGGELFF

J gene: TRBJ2-2
V gene: TRBV2
D gene: TRBD1
clone size: many
CDR3 length: 17
CDR3 DNA: TGTGCCAGCAGTGAACCCGGGGGACAGGGGGGTACCGGGGAGCTGTTTTTT
CDR3 protein: CASSEPGGQGGTGELFF

J gene: TRBJ2-7
V gene: TRBV7-2
D gene: -
clone size: many
CDR3 length: 13
CDR3 DNA: TGTGCCAGCAGCTTAGGTTGGGGGAACGAGCAGTACTTC
CDR3 protein: CASSLGWGNEQYF

J gene: TRBJ1-1
V gene: TRBV18
D gene: -
clone size: many
CDR3 length: 13
CDR3 DNA: TGTGCCAGCTCACCGGGGGAGGGCACTGAAGCTTTCTTT
CDR3 protein: CASSPGEGTEAFF

J gene: TRBJ2-5
V gene: TRBV29-1
D gene: -
clone size: many
CDR3 length: 12
CDR3 DNA: TGCAGCGTTGAAGACCGGCGGGAGACCCAGTACTTC
CDR3 protein: CSVEDRRETQYF

J gene: TRBJ2-1
V gene: TRBV15
D gene: -
clone size: many
CDR3 length: 14
CDR3 DNA: TGTGCCACCAGCAGAGTTAAGAGCGAGGGGGAGCAGTTCTTC
CDR3 protein: CATSRVKSEGEQFF

J gene: TRBJ2-5
V gene: TRBV7-9
D gene: TRBD2
clone size: many
CDR3 length: 17
CDR3 DNA: TGTGCCAGCAGCCTCAGGACTAGCGGGAGGGGCCAAGAGACCCAGTACTTC
CDR3 protein: CASSLRTSGRGQETQYF

J gene: TRBJ2-1
V gene: TRBV24-1
D gene: TRBD2
clone size: -
CDR3 length: 15
CDR3 DNA: TGTGCCACCAGTCCGGGACTAGAATTGGTCTATGAGCAGTTCTTC
CDR3 protein: CATSPGLELVYEQFF

J gene: TRBJ2-7
V gene: TRBV24-1
D gene: TRBD2
clone size: -
CDR3 length: 12
CDR3 DNA: TGTGCCACCAGTGATTTGCGGGGGGAGCAGCACTTC
CDR3 protein: CATSDLRGEQHF

J gene: TRBJ1-1
V gene: TRBV7-9
D gene: -
clone size: many
CDR3 length: 15
CDR3 DNA: TGTGCCAGCAGCTTAGCGGACGGACAGTACACTGAAGCTTTCTTT
CDR3 protein: CASSLADGQYTEAFF

J gene: TRBJ2-7
V gene: TRBV3-1
D gene: -
clone size: many
CDR3 length: 12
CDR3 DNA: TGTGCCAGCAGCCAGGCGCGGCGGGAGCAGTACTTC
CDR3 protein: CASSQARREQYF

J gene: TRBJ2-2
V gene: TRBV2
D gene: -
clone size: many
CDR3 length: 14
CDR3 DNA: TGTGCCAGCAGTGTGGACCAGAACACCGGGGAGCTGTTTTTT
CDR3 protein: CASSVDQNTGELFF

J gene: TRBJ2-1
V gene: TRBV2
D gene: TRBD1
clone size: many
CDR3 length: 14
CDR3 DNA: TGTGCCAGCAGTGTTTACAGGGGGATGGATGAGCAGTTCTTC
CDR3 protein: CASSVYRGMDEQFF

J gene: TRBJ2-1
V gene: TRBV5-1
D gene: -
clone size: -
CDR3 length: 15
CDR3 DNA: TGTGCCAGCAGCTTTGCCGGGAGATCCTACAATGAGCAGTTCTTC
CDR3 protein: CASSFAGRSYNEQFF

J gene: TRBJ1-1
V gene: TRBV11-2
D gene: -
clone size: many
CDR3 length: 13
CDR3 DNA: TGTGCCAGCAGCCCACAGGGATTCTCTGAAGCTTTCTTT
CDR3 protein: CASSPQGFSEAFF

J gene: TRBJ1-5
V gene: TRBV27
D gene: -
clone size: many
CDR3 length: 13
CDR3 DNA: TGTGCCAGCAGTTTATCGAGGCAGGCCCGGCGGCATTTT
CDR3 protein: CASSLSRQARRHF

J gene: TRBJ1-2
V gene: TRBV25-1
D gene: -
clone size: few
CDR3 length: 15
CDR3 DNA: TGTGCCAGCAGGGGGGTAAGGGGCAGGGTGAATGGCTACACCTTC
CDR3 protein: CASRGVRGRVNGYTF

J gene: TRBJ2-7
V gene: TRBV11-2
D gene: -
clone size: many
CDR3 length: 14
CDR3 DNA: TGTGCCAGCAGCTCGACCACCGGGTTTTACGAGCAGTACTTC
CDR3 protein: CASSSTTGFYEQYF

J gene: TRBJ2-3
V gene: TRBV7-3
D gene: TRBD1
clone size: many
CDR3 length: 13
CDR3 DNA: TGTGCCAGCAGCCCACAGGGGGCAGATACGCAGTATTTT
CDR3 protein: CASSPQGADTQYF

J gene: TRBJ2-2
V gene: TRBV10-2
D gene: -
clone size: many
CDR3 length: 16
CDR3 DNA: TGCGCCAGCAGTGAGTCTGGCGGCAGTGGGACCGGGGAGCTGTTTTTT
CDR3 protein: CASSESGGSGTGELFF

J gene: TRBJ2-1
V gene: TRBV27
D gene: -
clone size: many
CDR3 length: 12
CDR3 DNA: TGTGCCACTGGACTGCCCTACAATGAGCAGTTCTTC
CDR3 protein: CATGLPYNEQFF

J gene: TRBJ2-1
V gene: TRBV9
D gene: -
clone size: few
CDR3 length: 17
CDR3 DNA: TGTGCCAGCAGCCCCCCTCACCCAGCGCGAGGGGGTGGTGAGCAGTTCTTC
CDR3 protein: CASSPPHPARGGGEQFF

J gene: TRBJ1-3
V gene: TRBV9
D gene: -
clone size: -
CDR3 length: 17
CDR3 DNA: TGTGCCAGCAGCGTAGAGGTTGGGGGCTCGGGAGGAAACACCATATATTTT
CDR3 protein: CASSVEVGGSGGNTIYF

J gene: TRBJ1-2
V gene: TRBV19
D gene: -
clone size: few
CDR3 length: 11
CDR3 DNA: TGTGCCAGTAGTAAAGCCTATGTTCTCACCTTC
CDR3 protein: CASSKAYVLTF

J gene: TRBJ2-7
V gene: TRBV5-1
D gene: -
clone size: few
CDR3 length: 14
CDR3 DNA: TGCGCCAGCAGCTTGAGTAAAGTGGCTTACGAGCAGTACTTC
CDR3 protein: CASSLSKVAYEQYF

J gene: TRBJ2-1
V gene: TRBV19
D gene: TRBD2
clone size: few
CDR3 length: 16
CDR3 DNA: TGTGCCAGTAGCCAGCAGAGCGGGATAGGGTACAATGAGCAGTTCTTC
CDR3 protein: CASSQQSGIGYNEQFF

J gene: TRBJ2-7
V gene: TRBV30
D gene: -
clone size: many
CDR3 length: 12
CDR3 DNA: TGTGCCCGGTGGGAATCCTCCTACGAGCAGTACTTC
CDR3 protein: CARWESSYEQYF

J gene: TRBJ1-5
V gene: TRBV24-1
D gene: -
clone size: -
CDR3 length: 15
CDR3 DNA: TGTGCCTCCGCCCAAGGGGGGGTCAGCAATCAGCCCCAGCATTTT
CDR3 protein: CASAQGGVSNQPQHF

J gene: TRBJ1-1
V gene: TRBV5-4
D gene: -
clone size: many
CDR3 length: 15
CDR3 DNA: TGTGCCAGCAGCGTTCGATTGGGAAAGAACACTGAAGCTTTCTTT
CDR3 protein: CASSVRLGKNTEAFF

J gene: TRBJ2-3
V gene: TRBV5-1
D gene: TRBD2
clone size: few
CDR3 length: 16
CDR3 DNA: TGCGCCAGTACGCGTGGTGGCGGGAGTTCCTCAGATACGCAGTATTTT
CDR3 protein: CASTRGGGSSSDTQYF

J gene: TRBJ2-3
V gene: TRBV5-1
D gene: TRBD2
clone size: few
CDR3 length: 16
CDR3 DNA: TGCGCCAGCAGCTTGGAGGCGGGAGGGCTTGGAGATACGCAGTATTTT
CDR3 protein: CASSLEAGGLGDTQYF

J gene: TRBJ1-6
V gene: TRBV20-1
D gene: -
clone size: few
CDR3 length: 16
CDR3 DNA: TGCAGTGCTAGAGACGACAGCAGCTCCTATAATTCACCCCTCCACTTT
CDR3 protein: CSARDDSSSYNSPLHF

J gene: TRBJ2-1
V gene: TRBV2
D gene: -
clone size: many
CDR3 length: 15
CDR3 DNA: TGTGCCAGCAACCTACAGGGAAGAGAAATCAATGAGCAGTTCTTC
CDR3 protein: CASNLQGREINEQFF